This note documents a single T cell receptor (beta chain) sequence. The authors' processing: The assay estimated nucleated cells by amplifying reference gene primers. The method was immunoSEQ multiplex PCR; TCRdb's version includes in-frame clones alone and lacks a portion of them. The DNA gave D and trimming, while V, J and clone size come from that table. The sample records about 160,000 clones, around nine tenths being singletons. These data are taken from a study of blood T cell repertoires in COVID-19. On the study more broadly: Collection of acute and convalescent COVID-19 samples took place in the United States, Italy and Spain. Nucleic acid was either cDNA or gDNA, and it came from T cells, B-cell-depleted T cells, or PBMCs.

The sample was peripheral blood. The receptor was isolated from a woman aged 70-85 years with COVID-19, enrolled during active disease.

CDR3 sequence (DNA): TGTGCCAGCAGGGACAGGAGCGAGCAGTACTTC. The encoded protein is CASRDRSEQYF. The V and J genes are TRBV12-3 or TRBV12-4 and TRBJ2-7; 7 bases align to TRBD1. The length of the CDR3 is 11 residues. The J segment lost 6 bases and the V segment lost 6 bases, leaving 2 bases of the junction unmatched.